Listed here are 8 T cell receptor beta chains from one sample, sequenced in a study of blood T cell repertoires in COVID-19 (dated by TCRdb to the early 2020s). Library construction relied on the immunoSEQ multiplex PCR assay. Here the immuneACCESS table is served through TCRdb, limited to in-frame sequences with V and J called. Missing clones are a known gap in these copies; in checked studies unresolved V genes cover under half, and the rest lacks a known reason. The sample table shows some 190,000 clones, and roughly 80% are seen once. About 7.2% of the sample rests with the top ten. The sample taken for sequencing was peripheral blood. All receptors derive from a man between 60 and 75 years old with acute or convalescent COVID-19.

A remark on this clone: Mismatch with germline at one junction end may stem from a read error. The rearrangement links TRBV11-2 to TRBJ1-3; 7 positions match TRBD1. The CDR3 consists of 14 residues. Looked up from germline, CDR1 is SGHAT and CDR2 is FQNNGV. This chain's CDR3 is CASSLADRGNTIYF. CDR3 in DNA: TGTGCCAGCAGTTTAGCGGACAGGGGAAACACCATATATTTT.

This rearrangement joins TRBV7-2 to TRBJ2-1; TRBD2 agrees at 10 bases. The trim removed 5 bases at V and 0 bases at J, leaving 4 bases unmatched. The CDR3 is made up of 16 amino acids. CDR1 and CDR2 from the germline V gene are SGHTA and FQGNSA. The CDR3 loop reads CASSQLAGSSYNEQFF. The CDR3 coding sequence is TGTGCCAGCAGCCAACTAGCGGGGAGCTCCTACAATGAGCAGTTCTTC.

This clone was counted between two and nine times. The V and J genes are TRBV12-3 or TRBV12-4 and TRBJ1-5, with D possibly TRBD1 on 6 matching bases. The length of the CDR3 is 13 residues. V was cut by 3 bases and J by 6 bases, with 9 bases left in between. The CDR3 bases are TGTGCCAGCAGTTTGGACAGATCTCAGCCCCAGCATTTT. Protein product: CASSLDRSQPQHF.

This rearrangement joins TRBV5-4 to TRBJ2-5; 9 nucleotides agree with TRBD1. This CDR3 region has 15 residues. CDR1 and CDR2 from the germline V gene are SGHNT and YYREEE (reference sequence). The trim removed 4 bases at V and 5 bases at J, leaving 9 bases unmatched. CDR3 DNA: TGTGCCAGCAGCCTGACAGGGGGAATTGGGGAGACCCAGTACTTC. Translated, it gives CASSLTGGIGETQYF.

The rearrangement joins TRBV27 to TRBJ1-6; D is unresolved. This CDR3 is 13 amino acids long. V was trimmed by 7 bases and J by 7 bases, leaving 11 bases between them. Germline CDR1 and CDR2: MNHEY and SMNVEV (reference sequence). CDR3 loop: CASKRQPNSPLHF. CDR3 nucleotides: TGTGCCAGCAAGCGGCAGCCGAATTCACCCCTCCACTTT.

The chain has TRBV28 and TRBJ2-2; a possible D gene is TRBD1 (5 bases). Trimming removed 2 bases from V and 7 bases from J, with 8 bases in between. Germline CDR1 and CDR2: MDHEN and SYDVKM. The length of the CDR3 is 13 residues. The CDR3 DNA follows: TGTGCCAGCAGTTTAACAGGTGGCGGGGAGCTGTTTTTT. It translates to CASSLTGGGELFF.

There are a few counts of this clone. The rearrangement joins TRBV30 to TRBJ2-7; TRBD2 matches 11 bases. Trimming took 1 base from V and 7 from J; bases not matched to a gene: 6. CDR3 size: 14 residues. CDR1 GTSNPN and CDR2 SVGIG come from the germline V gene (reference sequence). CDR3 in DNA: TGTGCCTGGAGTGGGACTAGCGGGTGGGGGGAGCAGTACTTC. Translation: CAWSGTSGWGEQYF.

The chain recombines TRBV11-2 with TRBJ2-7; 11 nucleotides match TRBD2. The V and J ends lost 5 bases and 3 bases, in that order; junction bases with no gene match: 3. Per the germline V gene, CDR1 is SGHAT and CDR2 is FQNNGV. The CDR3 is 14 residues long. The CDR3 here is CASSMTSGIYEQYF. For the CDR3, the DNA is TGTGCCAGCAGCATGACTAGCGGGATCTACGAGCAGTACTTC.